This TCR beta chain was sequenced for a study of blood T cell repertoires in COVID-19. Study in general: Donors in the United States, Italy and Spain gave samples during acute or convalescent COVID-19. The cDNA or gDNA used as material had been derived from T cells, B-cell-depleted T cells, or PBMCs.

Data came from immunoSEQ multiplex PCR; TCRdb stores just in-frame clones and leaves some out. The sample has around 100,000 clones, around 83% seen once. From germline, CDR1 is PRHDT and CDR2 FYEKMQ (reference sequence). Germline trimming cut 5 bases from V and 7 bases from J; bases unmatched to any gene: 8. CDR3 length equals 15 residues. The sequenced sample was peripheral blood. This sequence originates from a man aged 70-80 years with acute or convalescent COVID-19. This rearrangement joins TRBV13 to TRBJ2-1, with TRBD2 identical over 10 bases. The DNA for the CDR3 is TGTGCCAGCAGCCCGATCGGACTAGCGGAGAATGAGCAGTTCTTC. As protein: CASSPIGLAENEQFF.